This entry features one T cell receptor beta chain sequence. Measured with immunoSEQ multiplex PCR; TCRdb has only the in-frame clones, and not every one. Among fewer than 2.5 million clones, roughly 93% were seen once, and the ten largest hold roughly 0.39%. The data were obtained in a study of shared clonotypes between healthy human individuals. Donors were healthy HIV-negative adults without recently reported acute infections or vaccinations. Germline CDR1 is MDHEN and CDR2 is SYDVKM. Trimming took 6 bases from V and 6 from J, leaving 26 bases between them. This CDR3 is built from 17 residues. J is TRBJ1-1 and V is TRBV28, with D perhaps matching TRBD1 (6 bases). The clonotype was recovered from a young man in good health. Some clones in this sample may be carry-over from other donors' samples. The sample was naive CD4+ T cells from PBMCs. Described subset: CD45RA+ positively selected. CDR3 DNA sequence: TGTGCCAGCAGCTCCCTGGGGGGGGGCGTAGGCTTGGCTGAAGCTTTCTTT. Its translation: CASSSLGGGVGLAEAFF.